These 14 T cell receptor beta chains were sequenced from one sample in a study of T cells in Graves' hyperthyroidism and ophthalmopathy. Template material for amplifying TCR beta CDR3 regions consisted of RNA transcripts. Carried out on the TCR CDR3, a first-round RT-PCR used the HTBI primer set. A single record per CDR3 protein comes from TCRdb applying MiXCR to the multiplex PCR reads. In the table there are approximately 570,000 distinct CDR3 sequences, less than 20% of which are singletons. Sample: blood. The receptors derive from a man aged 35-49 years with Graves' ophthalmopathy.

This chain connects TRBV30 to TRBJ1-2; D ambiguous. Deletions cut 0 bases from V and 4 bases from J, with 12 bases between. In germline, CDR1 is GTSNPN, CDR2 SVGIG (reference sequence). The CDR3 covers 14 residues. The CDR3 region is CAWSVMEGTYGYTF. DNA for the CDR3: TGTGCCTGGAGTGTAATGGAGGGTACCTATGGCTACACCTTC.

The table lists this clonotype with many counts. The chain recombines TRBV30 with TRBJ1-5, with 8 nucleotides matching TRBD1. J was trimmed by 4 bases and V by 5 bases; bases with no gene match: 4. This CDR3 comprises 13 residues. Germline V gene lookup returns CDR1 GTSNPN and CDR2 SVGIG (reference sequence). CDR3 loop: CAWGGQGNQPQHF. In DNA form, the CDR3 reads TGTGCCTGGGGTGGACAGGGTAATCAGCCCCAGCATTTT.

V usage is TRBV24-1 and J usage is TRBJ1-4, with D unclear. V gave up 9 bases and J gave up 8 bases, with 9 bases separating them. The length of the CDR3 is 11 residues. The germline V gene has CDR1 KGHDR and CDR2 SFDVKD. The CDR3 loop reads CATQDREKLFF. DNA for the CDR3: TGTGCCACCCAGGACCGAGAAAAACTGTTTTTT.

This clonotype was counted ten times or more. The genes are TRBV12-3 or TRBV12-4 and TRBJ1-1; 8 bases map to TRBD1. CDR3 length equals 14 residues. The J segment lost 3 bases and the V segment lost 5 bases, leaving 5 bases of the junction unmatched. The DNA of the CDR3 is TGTGCCAGCAGTCCAGGGGGCGTAGACACTGAAGCTTTCTTT. Its protein product is CASSPGGVDTEAFF.

The table lists this clonotype with many counts. The J gene is TRBJ1-2, the V gene TRBV27, with D unclear. This CDR3 region has 13 residues. Germline CDR1 reads MNHEY; CDR2 reads SMNVEV (reference sequence). Trimming cost V 6 bases and J 8 bases, with 16 bases left between them. CDR3: CASRGGPGLGYTF. For the CDR3, the DNA is TGTGCCAGCAGGGGAGGGCCAGGACTCGGCTACACCTTC.

The chain couples TRBV7-2 to TRBJ2-7; 10 bases map to TRBD1. Germline V gene lookup returns CDR1 SGHTA and CDR2 FQGNSA. The CDR3 is 15 amino acids. Trimming removed 0 bases from V and 7 bases from J; junction bases left unmatched: 6. CDR3 in amino acids: CASSLAGQGWSEQYF. CDR3 sequence (DNA): TGTGCCAGCAGCTTAGCGGGACAGGGGTGGAGTGAGCAGTACTTC. Variable domain in full (rest from reference TRBV7-2 and TRBJ2-7): GAGVSQSPSNKVTEKGKDVELRCDPISGHTALYWYRQSLGQGLEFLIYFQGNSAPDKSGLPSDRFSAERTGGSVSTLTIQRTQQEDSAVYLCASSLAGQGWSEQYFGPGTRLTVT.

This clonotype was seen at least ten times. The gene calls are TRBV7-2 and TRBJ2-1; D unresolved. V shed 0 bases and J shed 8 bases, with 11 bases lying between them. This CDR3 has 14 residues. Germline assignment: CDR1 SGHTA and CDR2 FQGNSA. Here the CDR3 DNA reads TGTGCCAGCAGCTTAGCTAATAACGCCGATGAGCAGTTCTTC. This sequence encodes CASSLANNADEQFF.

In this sample, this clonotype turned up a few times. The V gene is TRBV29-1, the J gene TRBJ2-3; D is possibly TRBD2 (5 bases). The V end lost 8 bases, the J end lost 2 bases, and 20 bases lay between the germline ends. The CDR3 has 15 amino acids. Germline V CDR1 and CDR2: SQVTM, ANQGSEA. The CDR3 nucleotides read TGCAGCTCCCAAACGGGGTTATTAGCCACAGATACGCAGTATTTT. It is translated as CSSQTGLLATDTQYF.

In this sample, this clonotype turned up many times. The V call is TRBV7-9, the J call TRBJ2-1, with 8 positions matching TRBD2. Germline loops: CDR1 SEHNR, CDR2 FQNEAQ (reference sequence). The CDR3 extends over 15 amino acids. V trimming: 5 bases; J trimming: 3 bases; junction bases outside the gene matches: 6. CDR3 in amino acids: CASSRSGSGYNEQFF. The CDR3 DNA is TGTGCCAGCAGCCGAAGCGGGAGTGGCTACAATGAGCAGTTCTTC. The full variable domain, its missing parts supplied by reference TRBV7-9 and TRBJ2-1, is DTGVSQNPRHKITKRGQNVTFRCDPISEHNRLYWYRQTLGQGPEFLTYFQNEAQLEKSRLLSDRFSAERPKGSFSTLEIQRTEQGDSAMYLCASSRSGSGYNEQFFGPGTRLTVL.

The chain recombines TRBV13 with TRBJ2-1, with D hard to call. The CDR3 has 16 amino acids. The V end was cut by 2 bases, the J end by 2 bases, with 13 bases between. The germline V gene encodes CDR1 PRHDT and CDR2 FYEKMQ (reference sequence). CDR3 sequence: CASSLRRGPTYNEQFF. CDR3 nucleotide sequence: TGTGCCAGCAGCTTACGGCGAGGCCCGACCTACAATGAGCAGTTCTTC. The full variable domain, completed using reference TRBV13 and TRBJ2-1, is AAGVIQSPRHLIKEKRETATLKCYPIPRHDTVYWYQQGPGQDPQFLISFYEKMQSDKGSIPDRFSAQQFSDYHSELNMSSLELGDSALYFCASSLRRGPTYNEQFFGPGTRLTVL.

This chain uses TRBV2 with TRBJ2-1, with 9 bases identical to TRBD1. The V gene end was trimmed by 5 bases and the J gene end by 9 bases; junction bases not matched to a gene: 8. The CDR3 loop spans 14 amino acids. Looked up from germline, CDR1 is SNHLY and CDR2 is FYNNEI. CDR3 sequence: CASSTGTGLIEQFF. The CDR3 coding sequence is TGTGCCAGCAGTACCGGGACAGGGCTAATTGAGCAGTTCTTC.

This clonotype has just a few counts. V gene TRBV11-2 combines with J gene TRBJ2-1; D possibly uses TRBD1 or TRBD2 (6 bases each). Germline lookup yields CDR1 SGHAT and CDR2 FQNNGV. The CDR3 consists of 17 residues. V dropped 6 bases and J dropped 6 bases, with 24 bases sitting between them. The CDR3 DNA sequence: TGTGCCAGCAGTGCTGGGGGCGCGGGACAAAAAATCAATGAGCAGTTCTTC. Amino acid sequence: CASSAGGAGQKINEQFF.

The CDR3 region is CAITQESLYGYTF. The CDR3 region has the DNA TGTGCCATCACCCAGGAATCCCTCTATGGCTACACCTTC. The J gene is TRBJ1-2, the V gene TRBV10-3; D uncertain. The germline V gene encodes CDR1 ENHRY and CDR2 SYGVKD. The CDR3 totals 13 residues. V was pared by 7 bases and J by 4 bases, with 13 bases between.

The chain uses TRBV28 and TRBJ2-5; 12 bases align to TRBD2. Germline lookup yields CDR1 MDHEN and CDR2 SYDVKM. V lost 8 bases, J lost 2 bases, and 3 bases stayed unmatched. The CDR3 contains 14 residues. The CDR3 is CASSSGRAQETQYF. In DNA, the CDR3 is TGTGCCAGCTCTAGCGGGAGGGCACAAGAGACCCAGTACTTC.